These T cell receptor beta chains were read from a single sample in a study of STAT5B mutations in CD4+ large granular lymphocyte leukemia. Here immunoSEQ multiplex PCR was the method, and the copy in TCRdb shows in-frame clones only, minus some. The sample shows fewer than 3,500 clones, around 74% of them seen only once. Sequencing was performed on PBMCs. Source of these receptors: a woman in her 70s with CD4+ T-cell large granular lymphocyte leukemia. CDR3s leave out the opening cysteine and the closing phenylalanine or tryptophan. A D gene is named only where the DNA matches it firmly.

J	V	D	CDR3
TRBJ2-2	TRBV4-3	TRBD2	ASSQGTSGGISGELF
TRBJ2-5	TRBV7-8	NA	ASRLRDVPFETQY
TRBJ2-1	TRBV28	NA	ASSFGVWGNEQF
TRBJ2-1	TRBV9	NA	ASSPPSDSYNEQF
TRBJ2-7	TRBV5-5	NA	ASSLVPRGSYEQY
TRBJ2-7	TRBV29-1	TRBD1	SVESGQGTQEQY
TRBJ2-7	TRBV5-6	TRBD2	ASSLGASGLLHPEQY
TRBJ2-1	TRBV7-8	TRBD1	ASSLTEGTGWVDEQF
TRBJ2-3	TRBV5-1	NA	ASSLAEGGQY
TRBJ1-1	TRBV5-1	NA	ASSLAVGSMNTEAF
TRBJ2-5	TRBV7-6	TRBD1	ASSLPWRGQGGPETQY
TRBJ1-1	TRBV5-6	NA	ASSFRRNTEAF
TRBJ1-3	TRBV7-9	NA	ASSSPMGLEGNTIY
TRBJ2-2	TRBV30	TRBD2	AWRTERGITGELF
TRBJ1-6	TRBV6-6	TRBD1	ASSYRGQRDSPLH
TRBJ2-7	TRBV13	TRBD1	ASSYSGTGGDEQY